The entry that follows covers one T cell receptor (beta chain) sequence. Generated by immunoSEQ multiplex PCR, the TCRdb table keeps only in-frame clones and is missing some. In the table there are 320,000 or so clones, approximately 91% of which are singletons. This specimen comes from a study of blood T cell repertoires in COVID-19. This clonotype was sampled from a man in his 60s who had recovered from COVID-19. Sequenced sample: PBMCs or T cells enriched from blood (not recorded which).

CDR3 DNA: TGTGCCAGCAGTGTATCAGGACTAGCGGGAGGACTGAACACCGGGGAGCTGTTTTTT. Its protein product is CASSVSGLAGGLNTGELFF. The J gene is TRBJ2-2, the V gene TRBV2, with 14 bases matching TRBD2. This CDR3 is built from 19 residues. Germline CDR1 SNHLY, CDR2 FYNNEI. V dropped 4 bases and J dropped 1; count of bases not matched to a gene: 8.